The rows below give T cell receptor beta chains drawn from one sample of a study of blood T cell repertoires in COVID-19. Sequenced by immunoSEQ multiplex PCR; TCRdb stores in-frame clones only, minus some. The sample has about 52,000 clones, roughly 86% seen once. The source material was peripheral blood. The receptors shown here come from a man older than 75 with active or convalescent COVID-19. Both conserved end residues are part of each CDR3. A D gene is named only where the DNA matches it firmly. Rows give clone size only sometimes, using once, few, many, or a class for an expanded clone.

CDR3: CASSFFDRDQPQHF; DNA: TGTGCCAGCAGTTTTTTCGACAGGGACCAGCCCCAGCATTTT; D: TRBD1; size: .; J: TRBJ1-5; V: TRBV28
CDR3: CASSPGGPGTYEQYF; DNA: TGTGCCAGCTCACCGGGGGGTCCGGGAACCTACGAGCAGTACTTC; D: .; size: .; J: TRBJ2-7; V: TRBV18
CDR3: CASSPAGQNYEQYF; DNA: TGCGCCAGCAGCCCCGCGGGACAGAATTACGAGCAGTACTTC; D: .; size: .; J: TRBJ2-7; V: TRBV5-1
CDR3: CASSLGGPGRTSPLHF; DNA: TGTGCCAGCAGCTTAGGGGGGCCGGGACGGACGTCACCCCTCCACTTT; D: .; size: few; J: TRBJ1-6; V: TRBV7-9
CDR3: CASSRGIPPGANVLTF; DNA: TGCGCCAGTAGCCGCGGAATTCCCCCTGGGGCCAACGTCCTGACTTTC; D: .; size: .; J: TRBJ2-6; V: TRBV5-1
CDR3: CASSQPGLSGTEAFF; DNA: TGTGCCAGCAGCCAGCCAGGGTTATCGGGCACTGAAGCTTTCTTT; D: .; size: .; J: TRBJ1-1; V: TRBV14
CDR3: CASSPGQQTDTQYF; DNA: TGTGCCAGCAGCCCGGGACAGCAGACAGATACGCAGTATTTT; D: TRBD1; size: .; J: TRBJ2-3; V: TRBV7-2
CDR3: CASSLAEGVEQFF; DNA: TGCGCCAGCAGCTTGGCGGAGGGTGTTGAGCAGTTCTTC; D: .; size: .; J: TRBJ2-1; V: TRBV5-1
CDR3: CASSLAAGGSTGELFF; DNA: TGTGCCAGCAGCTTGGCCGCGGGGGGGAGCACCGGGGAGCTGTTTTTT; D: TRBD2; size: .; J: TRBJ2-2; V: TRBV5-4
CDR3: CASSIGGRRHNEQFF; DNA: TGTGCCAGTAGTATTGGGGGGAGGCGGCACAATGAGCAGTTCTTC; D: .; size: .; J: TRBJ2-1; V: TRBV19
CDR3: CAISESTTGEQETQYF; DNA: TGTGCCATCAGTGAGTCGACGACGGGAGAGCAAGAGACCCAGTACTTC; D: .; size: .; J: TRBJ2-5; V: TRBV10-3
CDR3: CASSLNSGSQETQYF; DNA: TGCGCCAGCAGCTTGAACAGCGGGAGCCAAGAGACCCAGTACTTC; D: TRBD2; size: .; J: TRBJ2-5; V: TRBV5-1
CDR3: CASSDGWGGPISNEQFF; DNA: TGTGCCAGCAGCGACGGTTGGGGGGGGCCCATCTCAAATGAGCAGTTCTTC; D: .; size: .; J: TRBJ2-1; V: TRBV11-2
CDR3: CSGGRGNQETQYF; DNA: TGCAGCGGAGGCAGGGGGAATCAGGAGACCCAGTACTTC; D: TRBD1; size: .; J: TRBJ2-5; V: TRBV29-1
CDR3: CASSDQPAAGLREKLFF; DNA: TGTGCCAGCAGCGACCAACCAGCGGCAGGCCTTCGTGAAAAACTGTTTTTT; D: .; size: .; J: TRBJ1-4; V: TRBV28
CDR3: CASSLPTRTGKYF; DNA: TGTGCCAGCAGCCTTCCCACTAGGACGGGAAAGTATTTT; D: .; size: .; J: TRBJ2-3; V: TRBV11-2
CDR3: CASRGTGRETQYF; DNA: TGTGCCTCCCGCGGGACAGGGCGAGAGACCCAGTACTTC; D: TRBD1; size: .; J: TRBJ2-5; V: TRBV30
CDR3: CAISSGTSEGEQFF; DNA: TGTGCCATCAGCTCCGGGACTAGCGAAGGCGAGCAGTTCTTC; D: TRBD2; size: .; J: TRBJ2-1; V: TRBV10-3
CDR3: CASSPRARQGRRKLFF; DNA: TGTGCCAGCAGCCCCCGGGCAAGACAGGGGAGGCGAAAACTGTTTTTT; D: TRBD1; size: .; J: TRBJ1-4; V: TRBV5-6
CDR3: CASSQVRQGVGGEQFF; DNA: TGCGCCAGCAGCCAAGTACGACAGGGAGTCGGCGGTGAGCAGTTCTTC; D: TRBD1; size: .; J: TRBJ2-1; V: TRBV4-3